The rows below give T cell receptor beta chains drawn from one sample of a study of blood T cell repertoires in COVID-19. The protocol was immunoSEQ multiplex PCR, while the TCRdb copy is restricted to in-frame clones and leaves out a portion. The data show nearly 200,000 clones, with about 80% seen just once and roughly 6.9% held by the top ten. The sample was peripheral blood. The receptors come from a human donor with acute or convalescent COVID-19. The donor label of this sample is uncertain. Both conserved end residues are part of each CDR3. Fields, in order: J gene, clone size, D gene, V gene, CDR3 protein, CDR3 DNA. The D gene is left open where the match is weak. Size tells how often a clone was seen (once, few, many) or the class of an expanded clone, and some rows leave it out.

>TRBJ2-7|NA|NA|TRBV28
CASTSTGSYEQYF
TGTGCCAGCACTTCGACAGGCTCCTACGAGCAGTACTTC
>TRBJ1-1|NA|TRBD1|TRBV6-5
CASLRTTGVNTEAFF
TGTGCCAGCCTTCGAACGACAGGGGTGAACACTGAAGCTTTCTTT
>TRBJ1-1|NA|NA|TRBV10-3
CAISPSGILMNTEAFF
TGTGCCATCAGTCCCTCCGGGATCCTCATGAACACTGAAGCTTTCTTT
>TRBJ2-2|NA|NA|TRBV7-3
CASSLMAAAGELFF
TGTGCCAGCAGCTTAATGGCGGCGGCCGGGGAGCTGTTTTTT
>TRBJ1-2|NA|NA|TRBV14
CASSQTGSRPYGYTF
TGTGCCAGCAGCCAAACAGGGTCCCGCCCCTATGGCTACACCTTC
>TRBJ1-2|NA|NA|TRBV10-3
CAISETGQHYGYTF
TGTGCCATCAGTGAGACCGGACAGCACTATGGCTACACCTTC
>TRBJ2-2|NA|TRBD1|TRBV3-1/TRBV3-2
CASSPRTGGFAGELFF
TGTGCCAGCAGCCCGCGGACAGGGGGTTTCGCCGGGGAGCTGTTTTTT
>TRBJ1-1|few|NA|TRBV30
CAWSVTAEAFF
TGTGCCTGGAGTGTCACGGCTGAAGCTTTCTTT
>TRBJ2-7|NA|TRBD2|TRBV5-5
CASSLVGGTPTYEQYF
TGTGCCAGCAGCTTGGTCGGGGGGACTCCCACCTACGAGCAGTACTTC
>TRBJ2-3|once|NA|TRBV11-2
CASDRGFGLNRDTQYF
TGTGCCAGCGACCGGGGGTTCGGACTAAATCGAGATACGCAGTATTTT
>TRBJ1-1|NA|NA|TRBV27
CASRSGGGRAEAFF
TGTGCCAGCAGATCGGGGGGAGGTAGGGCTGAAGCTTTCTTT
>TRBJ1-4|NA|TRBD1|TRBV19
CASSPGQGGELFF
TGTGCCAGTAGTCCGGGACAGGGGGGCGAACTGTTTTTT
>TRBJ2-7|NA|TRBD2|TRBV2
CASNRLAGYEQYF
TGTGCCAGCAACAGACTAGCGGGTTACGAGCAGTACTTC
>TRBJ2-3|NA|NA|TRBV7-8
CASSLGGLDTQYF
TGTGCCAGCAGCTTAGGAGGGTTAGATACGCAGTATTTT
>TRBJ2-2|NA|NA|TRBV4-1
CASSRGVDTGELFF
TGCGCCAGCAGCCGCGGGGTCGACACCGGGGAGCTGTTTTTT
>TRBJ1-4|few|NA|TRBV6-6
CATRGGNEKLFF
TGTGCCACCCGGGGGGGAAATGAAAAACTGTTTTTT
>TRBJ2-2|NA|NA|TRBV24-1
CATSDVAVNTGELFF
TGTGCCACCAGTGATGTAGCGGTGAACACCGGGGAGCTGTTTTTT
>TRBJ2-7|once|NA|TRBV18
CASSPTSAEQYF
TGTGCCAGCTCACCCACTAGTGCCGAGCAGTACTTC
>TRBJ1-5|NA|NA|TRBV5-8
CASRNSGRFNQPQHF
TGTGCCAGCAGGAACAGCGGACGCTTCAATCAGCCCCAGCATTTT
>TRBJ1-2|NA|NA|TRBV18
CASSPEGQSYGYTF
TGTGCCAGCTCACCGGAAGGACAGAGCTATGGCTACACCTTC
>TRBJ1-6|NA|TRBD1|TRBV27
CASSRDRGRSPLHF
TGTGCCAGCAGTCGGGACAGGGGGCGCTCACCCCTCCACTTT
>TRBJ1-5|few|NA|TRBV5-6
CASTQKGRNNQPQHF
TGTGCCAGCACTCAAAAGGGGAGGAACAATCAGCCCCAGCATTTT
>TRBJ1-2|NA|TRBD1|TRBV6-5
CASSRDREMGGYTF
TGTGCCAGCAGCCGGGACAGGGAGATGGGCGGCTACACCTTC
>TRBJ1-2|few|NA|TRBV6-1
CASSEAGRLGYGYTF
TGTGCCAGCAGTGAGGCGGGCCGGCTTGGTTATGGCTACACCTTC
>TRBJ2-1|NA|TRBD1|TRBV7-8
CASSLRQGADSSYNEQFF
TGTGCCAGCAGCTTGCGGCAGGGGGCGGATAGCTCCTACAATGAGCAGTTCTTC
>TRBJ1-5|NA|TRBD1|TRBV28
CASSPTTGRVQPQHF
TGTGCCAGCAGTCCGACGACAGGGAGAGTACAGCCCCAGCATTTT
>TRBJ1-2|NA|NA|TRBV27
CASSEDLQGSYGYTF
TGTGCCAGCAGCGAGGACTTACAGGGCTCCTATGGCTACACCTTC
>TRBJ2-5|NA|TRBD1|TRBV11-2
CASSERRRGQGWETQYF
TGTGCCAGCAGCGAAAGGAGACGGGGACAGGGGTGGGAGACCCAGTACTTC
>TRBJ2-2|few|NA|TRBV3-1/TRBV3-2
CASSQILNTGELFF
TGTGCCAGCAGCCAGATACTGAACACCGGGGAGCTGTTTTTT